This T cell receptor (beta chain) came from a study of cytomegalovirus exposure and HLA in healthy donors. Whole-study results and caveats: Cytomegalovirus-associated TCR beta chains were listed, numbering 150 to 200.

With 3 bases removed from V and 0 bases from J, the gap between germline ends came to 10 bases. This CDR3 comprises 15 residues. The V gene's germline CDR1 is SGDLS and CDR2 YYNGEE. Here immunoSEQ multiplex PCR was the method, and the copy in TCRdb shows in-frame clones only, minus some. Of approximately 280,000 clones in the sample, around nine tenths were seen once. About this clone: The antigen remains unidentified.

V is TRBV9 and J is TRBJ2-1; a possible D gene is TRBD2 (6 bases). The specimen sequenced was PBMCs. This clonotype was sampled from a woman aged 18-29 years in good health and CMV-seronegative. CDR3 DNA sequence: TGTGCCAGCAGCGCAGCGGGTAGCTCCTACAATGAGCAGTTCTTC. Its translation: CASSAAGSSYNEQFF.